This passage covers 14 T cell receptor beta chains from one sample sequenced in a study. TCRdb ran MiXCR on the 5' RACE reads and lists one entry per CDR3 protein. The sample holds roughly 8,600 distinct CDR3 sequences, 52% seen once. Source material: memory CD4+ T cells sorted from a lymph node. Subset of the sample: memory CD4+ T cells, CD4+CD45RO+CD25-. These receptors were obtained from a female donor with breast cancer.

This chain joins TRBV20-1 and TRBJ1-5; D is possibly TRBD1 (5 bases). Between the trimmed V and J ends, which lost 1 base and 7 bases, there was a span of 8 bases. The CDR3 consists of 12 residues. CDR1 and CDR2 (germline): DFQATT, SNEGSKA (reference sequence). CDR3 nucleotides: TGCAGTGCTAGAGGCTGGGACCAGCCCCAGCATTTT. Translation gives CSARGWDQPQHF.

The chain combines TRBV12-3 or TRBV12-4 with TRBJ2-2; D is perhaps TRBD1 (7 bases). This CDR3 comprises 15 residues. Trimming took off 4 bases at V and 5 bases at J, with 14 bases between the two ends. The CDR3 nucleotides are TGTGCCAGCAGTTCATCGACAGGGAGGACCGGGGAGCTGTTTTTT. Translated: CASSSSTGRTGELFF.

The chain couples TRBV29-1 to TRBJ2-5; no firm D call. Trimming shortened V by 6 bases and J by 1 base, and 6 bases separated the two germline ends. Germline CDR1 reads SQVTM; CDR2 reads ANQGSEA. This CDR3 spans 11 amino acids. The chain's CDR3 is CSVRSQETQYF. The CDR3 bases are TGCAGCGTGAGGAGCCAAGAGACCCAGTACTTC.

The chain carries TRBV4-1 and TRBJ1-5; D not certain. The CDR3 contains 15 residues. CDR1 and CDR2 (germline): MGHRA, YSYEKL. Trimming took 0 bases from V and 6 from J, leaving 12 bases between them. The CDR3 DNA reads TGCGCCAGCAGCCAAGAGTGGACGGACGGTCAGCCCCAGCATTTT. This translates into CASSQEWTDGQPQHF.

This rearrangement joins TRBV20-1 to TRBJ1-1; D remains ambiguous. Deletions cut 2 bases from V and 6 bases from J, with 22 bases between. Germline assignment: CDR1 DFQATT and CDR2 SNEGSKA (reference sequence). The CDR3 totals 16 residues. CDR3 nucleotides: TGCAGTGCTAGACCGATCAACCCCCTCGGAAGGGCTGAAGCTTTCTTT. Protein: CSARPINPLGRAEAFF.

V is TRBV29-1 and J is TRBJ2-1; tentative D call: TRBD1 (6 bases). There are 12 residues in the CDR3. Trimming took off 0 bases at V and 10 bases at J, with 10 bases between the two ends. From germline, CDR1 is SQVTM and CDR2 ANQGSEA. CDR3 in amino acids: CSVEDLTGEQFF. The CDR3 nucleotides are TGCAGCGTTGAAGATCTGACAGGAGAGCAGTTCTTC.

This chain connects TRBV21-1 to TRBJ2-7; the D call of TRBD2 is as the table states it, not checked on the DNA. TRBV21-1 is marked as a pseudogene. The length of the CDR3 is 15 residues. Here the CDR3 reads CASDDGGGARYEQYF. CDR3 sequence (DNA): TGTGCCAGCGATGACGGAGGAGGGGCTCGGTACGAGCAGTACTTC.

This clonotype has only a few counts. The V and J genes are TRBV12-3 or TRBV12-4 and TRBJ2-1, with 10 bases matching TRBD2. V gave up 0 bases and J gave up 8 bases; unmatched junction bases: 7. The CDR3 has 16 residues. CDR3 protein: CASSLAELAGSYEQFF. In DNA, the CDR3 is TGTGCCAGCAGTTTAGCGGAACTAGCGGGATCATATGAGCAGTTCTTC.

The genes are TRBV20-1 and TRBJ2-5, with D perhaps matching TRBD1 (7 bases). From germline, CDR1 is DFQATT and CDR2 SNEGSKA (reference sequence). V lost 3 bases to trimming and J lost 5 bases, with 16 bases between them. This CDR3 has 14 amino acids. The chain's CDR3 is CSAREGAAAETQYF. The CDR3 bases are TGCAGTGCTAGGGAGGGGGCGGCGGCCGAGACCCAGTACTTC.

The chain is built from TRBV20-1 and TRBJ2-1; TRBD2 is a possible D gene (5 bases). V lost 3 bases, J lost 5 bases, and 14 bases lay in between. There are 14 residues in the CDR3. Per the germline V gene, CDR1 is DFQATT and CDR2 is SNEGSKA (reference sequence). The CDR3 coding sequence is TGCAGTGCTAGGAGAGCGGCCCCAAACAATGAGCAGTTCTTC. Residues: CSARRAAPNNEQFF.

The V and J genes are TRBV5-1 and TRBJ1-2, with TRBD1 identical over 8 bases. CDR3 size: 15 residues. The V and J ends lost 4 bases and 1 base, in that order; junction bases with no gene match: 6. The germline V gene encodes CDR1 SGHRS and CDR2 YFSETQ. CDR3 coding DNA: TGCGCCAGCAGCAGAGGACAGGGAGATAACTATGGCTACACCTTC. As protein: CASSRGQGDNYGYTF.

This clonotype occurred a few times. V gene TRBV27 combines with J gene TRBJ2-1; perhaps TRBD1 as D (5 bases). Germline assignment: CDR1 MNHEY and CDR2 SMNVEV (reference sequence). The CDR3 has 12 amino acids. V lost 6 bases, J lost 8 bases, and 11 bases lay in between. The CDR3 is CASSPKGYEQFF. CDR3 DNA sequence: TGTGCCAGCAGCCCAAAGGGGTATGAGCAGTTCTTC.

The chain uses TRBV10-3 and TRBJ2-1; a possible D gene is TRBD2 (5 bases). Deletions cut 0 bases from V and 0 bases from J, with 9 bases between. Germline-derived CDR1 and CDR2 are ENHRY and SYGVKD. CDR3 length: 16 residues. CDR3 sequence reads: CAISESGASSYNEQFF. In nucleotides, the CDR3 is TGTGCCATCAGTGAGTCGGGAGCGAGCTCCTACAATGAGCAGTTCTTC.

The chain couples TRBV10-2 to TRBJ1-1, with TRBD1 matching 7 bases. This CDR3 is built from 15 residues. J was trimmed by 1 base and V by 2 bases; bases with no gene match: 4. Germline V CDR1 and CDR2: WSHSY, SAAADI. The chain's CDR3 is CASSEPRGPNTEAFF. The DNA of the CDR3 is TGCGCCAGCAGTGAGCCGAGGGGGCCGAACACTGAAGCTTTCTTT.